The entry below gives a single T cell receptor (beta chain) sequence along with its context. The antigen is undetermined. The PCR ran on 60 Vbeta and 13 Jbeta primers. Clones were read by immunoSEQ multiplex PCR, and TCRdb kept only the in-frame ones, dropping some. The data contain 95,000 to 150,000 clones, approximately 80% of them seen just once; the ten biggest clones take up about 2%. This sample stems from a study of cytomegalovirus exposure and HLA in healthy donors. General study points: Both high specificity and high sensitivity reportedly marked the classifier's diagnosis of cytomegalovirus status.

This receptor was obtained from a man between 45 and 60 years old in good health and CMV-seronegative. The sequencing input was PBMCs.

This chain's CDR3 is CASSLGGSSHPFYEQYF. CDR3 DNA sequence: TGCGCCAGCAGCCTAGGGGGATCTTCCCACCCTTTCTACGAGCAGTACTTC. The chain combines TRBV5-1 with TRBJ2-7, with D possibly matching TRBD1 (6 bases). This CDR3 spans 17 amino acids. V lost 4 bases and J lost 3, with 23 bases in between. Germline CDR1 reads SGHRS; CDR2 reads YFSETQ. The variable domain in full, with the rest retrieved from reference TRBV5-1 and TRBJ2-7, is KAGVTQTPRYLIKTRGQQVTLSCSPISGHRSVSWYQQTPGQGLQFLFEYFSETQRNKGNFPGRFSGRQFSNSRSEMNVSTLELGDSALYLCASSLGGSSHPFYEQYFGPGTRLTVT.